These 17 T cell receptor beta chains originate from one sample sequenced in a study of OX40 agonist ivuxolimab in advanced cancers. The library was made by the immunoSEQ multiplex PCR assay. Held by TCRdb, this immuneACCESS table contains in-frame sequences only and omits some clones. Under half of the omission traces to an unresolved V gene where checked; the cause of the rest is unknown. This sample has about 48,000 clones in its table, and over 75% of those were observed once. The top ten constitute around 1.9% of the sample. The sample in question was CD4+ or CD8+ T cells sorted from blood, obtained in a trial of the OX40 agonist ivuxolimab. The receptors derive from an adult with an advanced solid tumor such as melanoma, head and neck, liver or kidney cancer.

The V and J genes are TRBV30 and TRBJ1-1, with unresolved D. The CDR3 spans 11 residues. V was trimmed by 1 base and J by 11 bases, leaving 11 bases between them. Germline CDR1 GTSNPN, CDR2 SVGIG (reference sequence). CDR3 bases: TGTGCCTGGAGTGCCCCGAAAGAGGCTTTCTTT. It encodes CAWSAPKEAFF.

J is TRBJ2-4 and V is TRBV10-2; D remains ambiguous. From germline, CDR1 is WSHSY and CDR2 SAAADI. This CDR3 is built from 16 residues. The V end was cut by 1 base, the J end by 0 bases, with 10 bases between. CDR3 protein: CASSEWAEVAKNIQYF. The CDR3 coding sequence is TGCGCCAGCAGTGAGTGGGCAGAGGTAGCCAAAAACATTCAGTACTTC.

The V gene is TRBV27, the J gene TRBJ1-1; 11 bases fit TRBD1. Looked up from germline, CDR1 is MNHEY and CDR2 is SMNVEV (reference sequence). The CDR3 is made up of 12 amino acids. Trimming at V came to 3 bases and at J to 11 bases, leaving 2 bases not matched to a gene. CDR3 coding DNA: TGTGCCAGCAGTTTCGGACAGGGGGCCGCTTTCTTT. This codes for CASSFGQGAAFF.

This clone was counted a single time. The V call is TRBV6-6, the J call TRBJ2-1; 7 positions agree with TRBD1. Trimming removed 0 bases from V and 6 bases from J; junction bases left unmatched: 5. Germline V CDR1 and CDR2: MNHNY, SVGAGI (reference sequence). This CDR3 region has 15 residues. In nucleotides, the CDR3 is TGTGCCAGCAGTTACTCGAGGGGGCTAGCCAATGAGCAGTTCTTC. It is translated as CASSYSRGLANEQFF.

J is TRBJ2-5 and V is TRBV5-4; 7 bases agree with TRBD2. The CDR3 length is 14 residues. The J segment lost 5 bases and the V segment lost 4 bases, leaving 8 bases of the junction unmatched. The V gene's germline CDR1 is SGHNT and CDR2 YYREEE (reference sequence). CDR3 bases: TGTGCCAGCAGCCCGGGGGGAAGCGATGAGACCCAGTACTTC. Translation gives CASSPGGSDETQYF.

As for this clone: The junction differs from germline at one of its ends, possibly a read error. V is TRBV5-6 and J is TRBJ2-7; 7 bases are a match to TRBD2. Germline CDR1 SGHDT, CDR2 YYEEEE. The CDR3 extends over 16 amino acids. CDR3 in DNA: TGTGCCAGCAGCCCGGGGCGGGGGAGCGGGTTCGACGAGCAGTGCTTC. This encodes CASSPGRGSGFDEQCF.

The V gene is TRBV19, the J gene TRBJ1-1; a weak D match, TRBD1 (6 bases). Per germline, CDR1 LNHDA and CDR2 SQIVND (reference sequence). The germline V and J ends were trimmed by 5 bases and 1 base, with 14 bases remaining between them. This CDR3 contains 15 residues. This CDR3 reads CASSLPTGWNTEAFF. DNA for the CDR3: TGTGCCAGTAGTCTACCGACAGGCTGGAACACTGAAGCTTTCTTT.

The chain carries TRBV5-4 and TRBJ2-5; TRBD2 aligns across 13 bases. The J segment lost 3 bases and the V segment lost 4 bases, leaving 6 bases of the junction unmatched. The CDR3 has 16 residues. Germline lookup yields CDR1 SGHNT and CDR2 YYREEE (reference sequence). CDR3 region: CASSVGLAGAEETQYF. CDR3 bases: TGTGCCAGCAGCGTAGGACTAGCGGGGGCCGAAGAGACCCAGTACTTC.

The chain uses TRBV6-1 and TRBJ1-2; the D is unclear. Germline CDR1 MNHNS, CDR2 SASEGT. The CDR3 extends over 15 amino acids. The V end lost 5 bases, the J end lost 4 bases, and 17 bases lay between the germline ends. The CDR3 region has the DNA TGTGCCAGCAGTCCCCGAGCGCGGGGAGGCTATGGCTACACCTTC. The encoded protein is CASSPRARGGYGYTF.

The rearrangement links TRBV2 to TRBJ2-1; D possibly corresponds to TRBD1 (6 bases). V lost 6 bases and J 8 bases, leaving 20 bases between the germline ends. The germline V gene encodes CDR1 SNHLY and CDR2 FYNNEI. This CDR3 is 15 amino acids long. In DNA form, the CDR3 reads TGTGCCAGCAGCCCCGACGATGGGGGCCGGGATGAGCAGTTCTTC. Its protein product is CASSPDDGGRDEQFF.

This rearrangement joins TRBV5-6 to TRBJ2-4, with 7 bases identical to TRBD2. The CDR3 is 17 amino acids. Germline assignment: CDR1 SGHDT and CDR2 YYEEEE. After removal of 0 bases from V and 0 bases from J, the junction contained 6 bases not matched to a gene. The CDR3 loop is CASSLAGGFLAKNIQYF. CDR3 bases: TGTGCCAGCAGCTTGGCCGGGGGGTTCCTAGCCAAAAACATTCAGTACTTC.

The rearrangement links TRBV5-4 to TRBJ2-2; 14 nucleotides line up with TRBD2. The germline V gene encodes CDR1 SGHNT and CDR2 YYREEE (reference sequence). J gave up 0 bases and V 4 bases, and 2 bases lay outside the gene matches. There are 17 residues in the CDR3. The CDR3 nucleotides are TGTGCCAGCAGCGGGACTAGCGGGGGCCCGAACACCGGGGAGCTGTTTTTT. It encodes CASSGTSGGPNTGELFF. Supplemented by reference TRBV5-4 and TRBJ2-2, the full variable domain reads ETGVTQSPTHLIKTRGQQVTLRCSSQSGHNTVSWYQQALGQGPQFIFQYYREEENGRGNFPPRFSGLQFPNYSSELNVNALELDDSALYLCASSGTSGGPNTGELFFGEGSRLTVL.

CDR3 DNA sequence: TGTGCCAGCAGCCAAGATCAGCAGGCGTTAGGGTATGGCTACACCTTC. It is translated as CASSQDQQALGYGYTF. V gene TRBV4-2 combines with J gene TRBJ1-2; D is undetermined. Germline V gives CDR1 LGHNA, CDR2 YNFKEQ. This CDR3 has 16 amino acids. V gave up 0 bases and J gave up 5 bases, with 16 bases separating them.

The chain is built from TRBV6-4 and TRBJ2-1; TRBD2 agrees at 8 bases. The germline gives CDR1 MRHNA, CDR2 SNTAGT. V was pared by 3 bases and J by 6 bases, with 4 bases of the junction left unmatched. CDR3 length: 14 amino acids. The CDR3 DNA reads as TGTGCCAGCAGTGAGTCGGGGGGGACCAATGAGCAGTTCTTC. It translates to CASSESGGTNEQFF.

The chain links TRBV2 to TRBJ1-1, with D uncertain. CDR3 length: 13 amino acids. The V gene lost 4 bases and the J gene lost 1 base, with 7 bases spanning the gap. The V gene's germline CDR1 is SNHLY and CDR2 FYNNEI. The CDR3 DNA reads TGTGCCAGCAGTGTGGGTCAGAACACTGAAGCTTTCTTT. It yields the protein CASSVGQNTEAFF.

V usage is TRBV4-1 and J usage is TRBJ1-1; D gene ambiguous. The CDR3 totals 15 residues. Deletions cut 1 base from V and 1 base from J, with 10 bases between. Germline lookup yields CDR1 MGHRA and CDR2 YSYEKL. The CDR3 protein is CASSQGGRTNTEAFF. CDR3 bases: TGCGCCAGCAGCCAAGGTGGCAGGACGAACACTGAAGCTTTCTTT.

The sample holds a few counts of this clone. The V and J genes are TRBV10-1 and TRBJ1-2, with TRBD1 as a possible D gene (5 bases). Trimming shortened V by 6 bases and J by 7 bases, and 12 bases separated the two germline ends. The CDR3 has 12 residues. CDR1 and CDR2 (germline): WNHNN, SYGVQD (reference sequence). The CDR3 loop is CASRKGLPGYTF. CDR3 bases: TGCGCCAGCAGAAAGGGGCTTCCTGGCTACACCTTC.